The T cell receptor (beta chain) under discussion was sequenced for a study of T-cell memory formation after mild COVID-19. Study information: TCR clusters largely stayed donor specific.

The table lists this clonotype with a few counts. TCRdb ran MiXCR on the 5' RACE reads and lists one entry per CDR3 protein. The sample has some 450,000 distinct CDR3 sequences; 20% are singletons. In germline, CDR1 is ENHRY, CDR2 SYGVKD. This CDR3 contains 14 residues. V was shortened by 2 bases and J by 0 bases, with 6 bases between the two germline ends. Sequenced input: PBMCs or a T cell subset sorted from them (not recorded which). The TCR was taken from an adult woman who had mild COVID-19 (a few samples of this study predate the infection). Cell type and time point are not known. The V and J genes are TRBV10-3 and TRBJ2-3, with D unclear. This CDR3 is CAISEGRSTDTQYF. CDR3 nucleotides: TGTGCCATCAGTGAGGGACGAAGCACAGATACGCAGTATTTT.